This T cell receptor (beta chain) was retrieved from a study of vaccination and CD4 T cells after COVID-19. Study conclusions and caveats: A nonsignificant median increase from 21 to 38 SARS-CoV-2-reactive clonotypes was observed.

Described treatment: approximately nine-day PBMC culture with coronavirus spike peptide pools or control peptides (ViraFEST assay). In the ViraFEST assay, peptide-pool expansion preceded TCR sequencing of expanded clonotypes. The positive PCR dates, which preceded the US Alpha, Beta and Delta variants, fell between March and December 2020. About this clonotype: Its antigen is unidentified.

Sequence data for DNA of cultured CD4+ T cells were generated by the Oncomine TCR Beta short-read assay. TCRdb used MiXCR to reprocess the PCR reads, holding one entry per CDR3 protein. The sample contains 15,000 or so distinct CDR3 sequences, 44% of which appear only once. The V gene's germline CDR1 is DFQATT and CDR2 SNEGSKA (reference sequence). The V gene end was trimmed by 4 bases and the J gene end by 4 bases; junction bases not matched to a gene: 4. This CDR3 region has 14 residues. V gene TRBV20-1 combines with J gene TRBJ2-1, with 10 positions matching TRBD2. The specimen was CD4+ T cells from blood, cultured in vitro. The receptor comes from a human donor who had recovered from COVID-19. The CDR3 loop reads CSATGTSVYNEQFF. CDR3 in DNA: TGCAGTGCTACCGGGACTAGCGTGTACAATGAGCAGTTCTTC.